This T cell receptor beta chain was recovered during a study of blood T cells in healthy people across ages. Study outcomes and limitations: With donor CMV status unknown, expanded clonotype changes were possibly confounded. Researchers report that TCR beta diversity correlated strongly with naive T cell percentage.

The germline V gene encodes CDR1 MGHRA and CDR2 YSYEKL. Trimming removed 4 bases from V and 3 bases from J, with 12 bases in between. This CDR3 comprises 14 residues. Worth noting for this clonotype: Its target is unknown.

Primed by a sample-barcoded 5' primer and a J-beta primer mix, a second PCR proceeded for about 6 to 12 cycles. Carrying 12 random nucleotides, a template-switch adaptor labeled each individual cDNA molecule. Every sample produced at least 3 million CDR3-containing paired-end reads. TCRdb re-called the 5' RACE reads through MiXCR, storing one row per CDR3 protein. The data show around 1.7 million distinct CDR3 sequences, roughly 30% seen once. The chain links TRBV4-1 to TRBJ1-1; no clear D. The TCR comes from a woman in her thirties in good health. Sequencing was carried out using blood. In DNA, the CDR3 is TGCGCCAGCAGCCTGGCGGATGCCGACACTGAAGCTTTCTTT. Translated, it gives CASSLADADTEAFF.